Listed below are T cell receptor beta chains from one sample, sequenced in a study of T cell responses to AZD1222 COVID-19 vaccine. The repertoire was sequenced with immunoSEQ multiplex PCR; TCRdb's copy has only in-frame clones and lacks some. The sample holds approximately 200,000 clones, almost 95% seen once. The source was peripheral blood, collected on day 0 of AZD1222 vaccination. The receptors were sampled from an adult in good health. Each CDR3 is given without its conserved first and last residue.

CDR3 length	V gene	J gene	CDR3 protein
13	TRBV28	TRBJ1-4	ASSLPTGGREKLF
10	TRBV5-4	TRBJ2-7	ASSPPGGEQY
12	TRBV5-4	TRBJ2-7	ASSFQGTQYEQY
9	TRBV20-1	TRBJ1-1	SARRDTEAF
14	TRBV7-9	TRBJ2-1	ASSSRASSSYNEQF
13	TRBV27	TRBJ2-7	ASSLWGLAPYEQY
12	TRBV5-1	TRBJ2-3	ASSLRQGVNTQY
14	TRBV28	TRBJ2-2	ASSLIVSTSPGELF
12	TRBV28	TRBJ1-4	ASSEYRLNEKLF
13	TRBV6-6	TRBJ2-1	ASTQGAGDYNEQF
13	TRBV28	TRBJ2-7	ASGKPGRGSYEQY
11	TRBV24-1	TRBJ2-7	ATSASARGEQY
11	TRBV11-2	TRBJ2-7	ASSPSLAWEQY
13	TRBV2	TRBJ2-1	ASSEARLADNEQF
12	TRBV6-6	TRBJ1-3	ASSYSGLGNTIY
13	TRBV19	TRBJ2-7	ASSIVPGRANEQY
11	TRBV6-4	TRBJ1-6	ASSQQLDSPLH
9	TRBV12-3/TRBV12-4	TRBJ2-2	ASRLSGELF
13	TRBV5-5	TRBJ2-3	ASGGGGAFTDTQY
11	TRBV12-3/TRBV12-4	TRBJ2-7	ASRNRGSYEQY
13	TRBV6-5	TRBJ2-1	ASRRLAGSYNEQF
12	TRBV7-9	TRBJ1-1	ASSTYRGNTEAF
13	TRBV20-1	TRBJ2-1	SASEERSSYNEQF
14	TRBV6-1	TRBJ1-3	ASSEVVGFSGNTIY
12	TRBV27	TRBJ2-1	ASTRRGQDNEQF
11	TRBV18	TRBJ2-6	ASRAPGANVLT
13	TRBV19	TRBJ2-7	ASSKGTSGNYEQY
13	TRBV5-1	TRBJ2-1	ASSDTGPTSDEQF
11	TRBV5-4	TRBJ2-7	ASSLDRAYEQY
13	TRBV11-1	TRBJ2-5	ASSPPLTVSATQY
16	TRBV6-2/TRBV6-3	TRBJ2-7	ASSYSLGSGSPTHEQY
11	TRBV19	TRBJ1-4	ASSISGWEKLF
15	TRBV27	TRBJ1-5	ASSKLWQGMVHQPQH
12	TRBV25-1	TRBJ2-7	ASSPPGARSEQY
14	TRBV15	TRBJ1-2	ATSRVGSAGRLGYT
9	TRBV6-5	TRBJ1-4	ASSTGQKLF
12	TRBV5-8	TRBJ1-6	ASSFRGRNSPLH
14	TRBV30	TRBJ2-7	AWSVRGAMAVYEQY
10	TRBV5-6	TRBJ1-2	ASSLVPGPLA
16	TRBV10-3	TRBJ2-1	AISESPAGTGSYNEQF
13	TRBV5-6	TRBJ2-7	ASSLVGRSSYEQY
11	TRBV29-1	TRBJ2-7	SAAVTSGYEQY
10	TRBV6-5	TRBJ2-1	ASSGPNREQF
12	TRBV5-1	TRBJ1-5	ASSRSGVGQPQH
9	TRBV30	TRBJ1-2	AWSYRNGYT
14	TRBV6-5	TRBJ2-1	ASSYWRGSSYNEQF
13	TRBV7-3	TRBJ2-5	ASSRTSGRRETQY
12	TRBV27	TRBJ1-2	ASSDPGGAGGYT
14	TRBV9	TRBJ1-1	ASSGNRGRGDTEAF
12	TRBV6-5	TRBJ2-2	ASSLPYKTGELF
14	TRBV29-1	TRBJ2-6	SVEDPVVSGANVLT
13	TRBV3-1/TRBV3-2	TRBJ1-3	ASSQGVDSGNTIY
12	TRBV28	TRBJ1-5	ASSRQGGSQPQH